Following are 5 T cell receptor beta chains from one sample sequenced in a study of blood T cells in healthy people across ages. The use of a sample-barcoded 5' primer and a J-beta primer mix characterized a second PCR of about 7 to 12 cycles. From the 5' RACE reads, TCRdb called clonotypes with MiXCR, one entry per CDR3 protein. The top ten clones hold approximately 3.7% of a sample with 550,000 to 800,000 distinct CDR3 sequences, under 25% of them seen once. The sequencing sample was made of blood. These receptors came from a man aged 70-80 years in good health.

This clonotype was detected ten times or more. The V gene is TRBV29-1, the J gene TRBJ1-2; 7 nucleotides agree with TRBD1. The CDR3 loop spans 13 amino acids. The germline V gene encodes CDR1 SQVTM and CDR2 ANQGSEA. V dropped 6 bases and J dropped 2; count of bases not matched to a gene: 6. The CDR3 nucleotides are TGCAGCGTCCGGGACAGAGAAAACTATGGCTACACCTTC. Translation: CSVRDRENYGYTF.

There are a few counts of this clonotype. This rearrangement joins TRBV2 to TRBJ2-1, with 13 bases aligning to TRBD2. CDR3 size: 15 residues. The germline V gene encodes CDR1 SNHLY and CDR2 FYNNEI. J was trimmed by 6 bases and V by 7 bases; bases with no gene match: 6. This CDR3 reads CASNRLAGGPNEQFF. In DNA, the CDR3 is TGTGCCAGCAACCGACTAGCGGGGGGACCCAATGAGCAGTTCTTC.

Regarding this clonotype: A much larger clone is a single base away; this may be a read error. This sequence joins TRBV2 and TRBJ2-3; 14 bases map to TRBD2. Germline values: CDR1 SNHLY, CDR2 FYNNEI. The CDR3 sequence is 15 residues long. The CDR3 here is CTSTQGLAGVYTQYF. The CDR3 nucleotides read TGTACCAGCACCCAGGGACTAGCGGGAGTTTATACGCAGTATTTT.

The V and J genes are TRBV20-1 and TRBJ1-4; D gene uncertain. Germline loops: CDR1 DFQATT, CDR2 SNEGSKA (reference sequence). This CDR3 has 11 amino acids. Trimming removed 3 bases from V and 7 bases from J, with 6 bases in between. CDR3 sequence reads: CSASDREKLFF. DNA for the CDR3: TGCAGTGCTAGTGACCGTGAAAAACTGTTTTTT.

This clonotype was observed a few times. The rearrangement uses TRBV6-2 or TRBV6-3 and TRBJ2-1, with 9 bases that match TRBD2. CDR1 is MNHEY, CDR2 SVGEGT, per germline. The CDR3 is 13 amino acids. The V gene end was trimmed by 6 bases and the J gene end by 7 bases; junction bases not matched to a gene: 4. In DNA form, the CDR3 reads TGTGCCAGCAGGCTTAGCGGGAGTAATGAGCAGTTCTTC. It translates to CASRLSGSNEQFF.